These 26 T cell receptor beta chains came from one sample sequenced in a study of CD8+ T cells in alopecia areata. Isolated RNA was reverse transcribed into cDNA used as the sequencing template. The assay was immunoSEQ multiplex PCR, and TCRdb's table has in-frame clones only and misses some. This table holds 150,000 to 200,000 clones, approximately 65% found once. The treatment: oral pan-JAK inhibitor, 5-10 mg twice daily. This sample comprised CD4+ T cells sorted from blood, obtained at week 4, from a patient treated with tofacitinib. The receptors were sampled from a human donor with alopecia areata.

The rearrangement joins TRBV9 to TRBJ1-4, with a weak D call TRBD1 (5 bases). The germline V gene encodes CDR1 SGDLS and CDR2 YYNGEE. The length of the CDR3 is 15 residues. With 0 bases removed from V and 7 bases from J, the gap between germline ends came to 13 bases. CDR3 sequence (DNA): TGTGCCAGCAGCGTAGGCAGGGAGTTGCCTGAAAAACTGTTTTTT. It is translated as CASSVGRELPEKLFF.

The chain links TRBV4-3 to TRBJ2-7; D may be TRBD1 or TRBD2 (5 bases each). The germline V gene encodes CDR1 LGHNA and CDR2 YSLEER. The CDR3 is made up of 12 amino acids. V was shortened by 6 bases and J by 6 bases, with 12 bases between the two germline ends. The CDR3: CASRGVLSEQYF. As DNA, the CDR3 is TGCGCCAGCAGGGGGGTCCTCTCCGAGCAGTACTTC.

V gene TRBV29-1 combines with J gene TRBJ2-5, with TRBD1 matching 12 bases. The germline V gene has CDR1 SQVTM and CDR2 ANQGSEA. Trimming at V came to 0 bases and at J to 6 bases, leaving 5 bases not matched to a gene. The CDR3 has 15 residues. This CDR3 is CSVEDPGTGGKTQYF. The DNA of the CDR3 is TGCAGCGTTGAAGATCCGGGGACAGGGGGCAAGACCCAGTACTTC. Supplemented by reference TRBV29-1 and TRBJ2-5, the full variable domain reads SAVISQKPSRDICQRGTSLTIQCQVDSQVTMMFWYRQQPGQSLTLIATANQGSEATYESGFVIDKFPISRPNLTFSTLTVSNMSPEDSSIYLCSVEDPGTGGKTQYFGPGTRLLVL.

The CDR3 DNA reads TGTGCCATCAGTGAAAGTAATGGCTACACCTTC. Protein sequence: CAISESNGYTF. V and J are TRBV10-3 and TRBJ1-2, with D unresolved. Germline V gives CDR1 ENHRY, CDR2 SYGVKD. This CDR3 comprises 11 residues. The germline V and J ends were trimmed by 3 bases and 6 bases, with 5 bases remaining between them.

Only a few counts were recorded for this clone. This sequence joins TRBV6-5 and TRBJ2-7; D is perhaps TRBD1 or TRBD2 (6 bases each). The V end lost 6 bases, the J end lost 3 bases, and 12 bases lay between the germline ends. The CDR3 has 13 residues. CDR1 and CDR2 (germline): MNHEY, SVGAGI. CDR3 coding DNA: TGTGCCAGCAGCAAAGGGGGGCACTACGAGCAGTACTTC. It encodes CASSKGGHYEQYF.

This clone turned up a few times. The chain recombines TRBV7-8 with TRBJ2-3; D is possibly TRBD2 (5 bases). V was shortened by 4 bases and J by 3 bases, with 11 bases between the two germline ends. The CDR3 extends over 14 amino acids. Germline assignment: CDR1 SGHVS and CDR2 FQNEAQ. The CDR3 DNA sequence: TGTGCCAGCAGCTGGGGATCGGGGACAGATACGCAGTATTTT. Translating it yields CASSWGSGTDTQYF.

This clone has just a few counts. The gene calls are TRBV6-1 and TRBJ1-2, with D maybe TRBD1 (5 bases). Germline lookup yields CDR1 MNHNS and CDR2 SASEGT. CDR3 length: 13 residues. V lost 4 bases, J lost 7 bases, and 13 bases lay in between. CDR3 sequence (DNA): TGTGCCAGCAGTGCCGGGACGGGTGTTGGCTACACCTTC. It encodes CASSAGTGVGYTF.

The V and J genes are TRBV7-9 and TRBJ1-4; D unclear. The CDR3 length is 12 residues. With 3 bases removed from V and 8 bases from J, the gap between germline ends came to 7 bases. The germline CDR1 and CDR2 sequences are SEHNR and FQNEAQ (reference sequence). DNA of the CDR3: TGTGCCAGCAGCTTTGTCTCGGAAAAACTGTTTTTT. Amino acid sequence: CASSFVSEKLFF.

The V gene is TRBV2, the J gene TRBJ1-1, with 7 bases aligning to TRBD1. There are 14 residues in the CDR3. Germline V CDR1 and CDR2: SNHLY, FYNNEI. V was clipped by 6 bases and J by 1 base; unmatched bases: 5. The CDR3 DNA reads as TGTGCCAGCAGCCGGGGACAGACGAACACTGAAGCTTTCTTT. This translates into CASSRGQTNTEAFF.

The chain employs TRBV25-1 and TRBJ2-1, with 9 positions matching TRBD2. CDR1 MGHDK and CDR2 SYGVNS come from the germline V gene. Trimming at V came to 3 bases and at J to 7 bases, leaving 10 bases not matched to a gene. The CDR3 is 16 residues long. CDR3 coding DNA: TGTGCCAGCAGTGAGGGTAGCGGGGGCCTTTGGAATGAGCAGTTCTTC. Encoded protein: CASSEGSGGLWNEQFF. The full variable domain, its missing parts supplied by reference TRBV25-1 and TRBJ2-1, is EADIYQTPRYLVIGTGKKITLECSQTMGHDKMYWYQQDPGMELHLIHYSYGVNSTEKGDLSSESTVSRIRTEHFPLTLESARPSHTSQYLCASSEGSGGLWNEQFFGPGTRLTVL.

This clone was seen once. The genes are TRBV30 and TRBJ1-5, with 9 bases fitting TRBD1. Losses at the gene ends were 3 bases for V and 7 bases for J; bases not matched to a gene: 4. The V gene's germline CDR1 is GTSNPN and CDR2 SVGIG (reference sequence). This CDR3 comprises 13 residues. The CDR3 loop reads CAWSEDRGQPQHF. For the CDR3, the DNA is TGTGCCTGGAGCGAGGACAGGGGCCAGCCCCAGCATTTT.

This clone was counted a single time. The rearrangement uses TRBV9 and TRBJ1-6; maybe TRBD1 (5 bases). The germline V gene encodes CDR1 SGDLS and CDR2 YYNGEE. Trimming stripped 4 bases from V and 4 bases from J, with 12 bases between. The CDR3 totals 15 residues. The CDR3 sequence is CASSLRDDYNSPLHF. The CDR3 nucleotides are TGTGCCAGCAGCCTCCGGGACGATTATAATTCACCCCTCCACTTT.

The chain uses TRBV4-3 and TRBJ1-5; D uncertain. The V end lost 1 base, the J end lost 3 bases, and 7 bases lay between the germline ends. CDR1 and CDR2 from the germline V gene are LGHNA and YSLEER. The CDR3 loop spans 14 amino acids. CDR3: CASSQGHSNQPQHF. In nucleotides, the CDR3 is TGCGCCAGCAGCCAAGGACATTCCAATCAGCCCCAGCATTTT.

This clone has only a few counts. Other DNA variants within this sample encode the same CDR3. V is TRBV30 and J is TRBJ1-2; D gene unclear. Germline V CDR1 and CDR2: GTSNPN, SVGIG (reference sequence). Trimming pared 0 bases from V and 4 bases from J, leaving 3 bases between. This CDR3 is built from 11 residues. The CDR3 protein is CAWSVGYGYTF. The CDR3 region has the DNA TGTGCCTGGAGTGTGGGCTATGGCTACACCTTC.

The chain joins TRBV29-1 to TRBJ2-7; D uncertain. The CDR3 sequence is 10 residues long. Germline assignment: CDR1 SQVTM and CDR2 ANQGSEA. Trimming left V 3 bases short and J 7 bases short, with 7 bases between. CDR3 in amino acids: CSVEGGEQYF. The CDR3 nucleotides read TGCAGCGTTGAGGGTGGTGAGCAGTACTTC.

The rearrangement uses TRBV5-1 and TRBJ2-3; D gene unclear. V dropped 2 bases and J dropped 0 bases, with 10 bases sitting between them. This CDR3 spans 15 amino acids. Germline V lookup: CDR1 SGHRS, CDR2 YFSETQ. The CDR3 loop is CASSFPTASTDTQYF. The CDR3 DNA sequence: TGCGCCAGCAGCTTCCCGACGGCTAGCACAGATACGCAGTATTTT.

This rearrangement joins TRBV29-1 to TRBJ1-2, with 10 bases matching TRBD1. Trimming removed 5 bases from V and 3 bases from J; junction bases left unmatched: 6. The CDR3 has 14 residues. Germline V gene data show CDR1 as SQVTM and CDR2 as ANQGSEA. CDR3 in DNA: TGCAGCGTTAGAGGGGGGACAGGGGACTATGGCTACACCTTC. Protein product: CSVRGGTGDYGYTF. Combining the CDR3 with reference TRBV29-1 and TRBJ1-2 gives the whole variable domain SAVISQKPSRDICQRGTSLTIQCQVDSQVTMMFWYRQQPGQSLTLIATANQGSEATYESGFVIDKFPISRPNLTFSTLTVSNMSPEDSSIYLCSVRGGTGDYGYTFGSGTRLTVV.

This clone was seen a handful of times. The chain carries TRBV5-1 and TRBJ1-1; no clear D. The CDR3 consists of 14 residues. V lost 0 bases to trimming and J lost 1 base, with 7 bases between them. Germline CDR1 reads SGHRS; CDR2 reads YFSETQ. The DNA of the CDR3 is TGCGCCAGCAGCTTGGGGCGGGGGAACACTGAAGCTTTCTTT. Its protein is CASSLGRGNTEAFF. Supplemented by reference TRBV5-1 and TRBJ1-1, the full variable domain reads KAGVTQTPRYLIKTRGQQVTLSCSPISGHRSVSWYQQTPGQGLQFLFEYFSETQRNKGNFPGRFSGRQFSNSRSEMNVSTLELGDSALYLCASSLGRGNTEAFFGQGTRLTVV.

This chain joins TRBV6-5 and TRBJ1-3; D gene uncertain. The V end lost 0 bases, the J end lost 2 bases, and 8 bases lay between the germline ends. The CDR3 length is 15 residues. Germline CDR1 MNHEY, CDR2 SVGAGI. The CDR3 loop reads CASSYSTVAGNTIYF. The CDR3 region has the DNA TGTGCCAGCAGTTACTCTACGGTGGCTGGAAACACCATATATTTT.

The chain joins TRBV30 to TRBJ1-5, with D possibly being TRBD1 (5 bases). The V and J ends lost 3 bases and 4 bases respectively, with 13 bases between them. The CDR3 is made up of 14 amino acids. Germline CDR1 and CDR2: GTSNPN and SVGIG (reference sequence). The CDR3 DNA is TGTGCCTGGAGCCCGATTGACAGAAATCAGCCCCAGCATTTT. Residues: CAWSPIDRNQPQHF.

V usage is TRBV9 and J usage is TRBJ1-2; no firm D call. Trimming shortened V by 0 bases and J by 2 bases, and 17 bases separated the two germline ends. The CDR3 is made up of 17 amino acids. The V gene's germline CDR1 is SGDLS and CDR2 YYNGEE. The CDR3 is CASSVEASGWANYGYTF. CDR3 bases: TGTGCCAGCAGCGTAGAGGCTTCGGGTTGGGCGAACTATGGCTACACCTTC.

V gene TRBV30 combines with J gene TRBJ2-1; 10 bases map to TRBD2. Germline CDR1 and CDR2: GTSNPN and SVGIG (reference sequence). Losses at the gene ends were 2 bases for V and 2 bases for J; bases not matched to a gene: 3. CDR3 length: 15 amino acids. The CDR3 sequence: CAWSPGLAPYNEQFF. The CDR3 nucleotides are TGTGCCTGGAGTCCGGGACTAGCGCCCTACAATGAGCAGTTCTTC.

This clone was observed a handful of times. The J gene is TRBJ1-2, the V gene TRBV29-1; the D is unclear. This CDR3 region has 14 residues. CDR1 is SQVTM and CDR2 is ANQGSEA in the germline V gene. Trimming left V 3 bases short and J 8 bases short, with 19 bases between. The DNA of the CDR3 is TGCAGCGTTGACTATGTACGGGGAGAGGGAGGCTACACCTTC. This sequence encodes CSVDYVRGEGGYTF.

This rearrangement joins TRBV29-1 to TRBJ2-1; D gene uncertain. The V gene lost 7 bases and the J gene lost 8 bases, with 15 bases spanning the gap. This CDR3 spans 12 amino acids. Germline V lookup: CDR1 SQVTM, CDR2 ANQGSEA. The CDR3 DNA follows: TGCAGCGGACGGCCCCCTTCGGATGAGCAGTTCTTC. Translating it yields CSGRPPSDEQFF.

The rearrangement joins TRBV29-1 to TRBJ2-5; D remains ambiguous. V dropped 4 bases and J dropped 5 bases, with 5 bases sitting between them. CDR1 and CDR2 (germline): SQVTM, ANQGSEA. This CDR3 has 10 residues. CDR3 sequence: CSVGAETQYF. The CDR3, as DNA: TGCAGCGTTGGGGCCGAGACCCAGTACTTC.

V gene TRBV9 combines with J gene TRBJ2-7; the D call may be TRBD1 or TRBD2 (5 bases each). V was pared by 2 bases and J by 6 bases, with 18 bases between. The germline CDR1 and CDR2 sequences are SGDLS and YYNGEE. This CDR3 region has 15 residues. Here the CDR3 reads CASSVAAGSQVEQYF. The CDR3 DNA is TGTGCCAGCAGCGTGGCGGCAGGGAGCCAGGTCGAGCAGTACTTC. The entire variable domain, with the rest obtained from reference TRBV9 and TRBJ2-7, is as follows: DSGVTQTPKHLITATGQRVTLRCSPRSGDLSVYWYQQSLDQGLQFLIQYYNGEERAKGNILERFSAQQFPDLHSELNLSSLELGDSALYFCASSVAAGSQVEQYFGPGTRLTVT.